These 7 T cell receptor beta chains came from one sample sequenced in a study of PD-L1 blockade in urothelial cancer. The table came from immunoSEQ multiplex PCR; TCRdb's copy has only in-frame clones and leaves some out. Altogether around 80,000 clones are present, approximately 90% being singletons, with the ten largest covering around 5.3%. The source material was PBMCs, sampled around atezolizumab (anti-PD-L1) treatment. Every receptor here comes from a woman between 65 and 79 years old with urothelial cancer.

Here the CDR3 reads CASSLGTGRAFF. The CDR3 DNA sequence: TGTGCCAGCAGCCTAGGGACAGGACGGGCTTTCTTT. This chain connects TRBV11-2 to TRBJ1-1, with TRBD1 identical over 8 bases. Trimming removed 5 bases from V and 11 bases from J; junction bases left unmatched: 7. The CDR3 is made up of 12 amino acids. Germline V CDR1 and CDR2: SGHAT, FQNNGV.

J is TRBJ2-3 and V is TRBV10-1; possible D gene TRBD2, 7 bases. V was clipped by 2 bases and J by 0 bases, with 12 bases between them. The CDR3 sequence is 16 residues long. Germline lookup yields CDR1 WNHNN and CDR2 SYGVQD (reference sequence). In nucleotides, the CDR3 is TGCGCCAGCAGTGAGGGGAGGGGGGTAAGCACAGATACGCAGTATTTT. Amino acid sequence: CASSEGRGVSTDTQYF.

V and J are TRBV29-1 and TRBJ2-1; the match to TRBD2 covers 11 bases. J lost 8 bases, V lost 7 bases, and 13 bases had no gene match. CDR3 length equals 15 residues. Looked up from germline, CDR1 is SQVTM and CDR2 is ANQGSEA. The chain's CDR3 is CSAHSGRAPLHEQFF. The CDR3 region has the DNA TGCAGCGCACATAGCGGGAGGGCCCCTCTGCATGAGCAGTTCTTC.

The chain combines TRBV27 with TRBJ1-2; possible D gene TRBD1, 6 bases. This CDR3 is built from 16 residues. V was shortened by 5 bases and J by 6 bases, with 22 bases between the two germline ends. Per the germline V gene, CDR1 is MNHEY and CDR2 is SMNVEV (reference sequence). This CDR3 is CASSPLNGRGRHGYTF. The CDR3 DNA sequence: TGTGCCAGCAGTCCCCTAAATGGCAGGGGTCGTCATGGCTACACCTTC.

V usage is TRBV6-1 and J usage is TRBJ1-3; 8 bases are a match to TRBD1. This CDR3 comprises 13 residues. The J segment lost 4 bases and the V segment lost 9 bases, leaving 5 bases of the junction unmatched. CDR1 and CDR2 from the germline V gene are MNHNS and SASEGT. The DNA for the CDR3 is TGTGCCAGTCAACGACAGGGGGGAAACACCATATATTTT. Protein: CASQRQGGNTIYF.

The rearrangement links TRBV2 to TRBJ1-2; TRBD1 might be the D (6 bases). Germline CDR1 reads SNHLY; CDR2 reads FYNNEI. V was clipped by 5 bases and J by 2 bases, with 12 bases between them. The CDR3 runs 14 residues. CDR3 bases: TGTGCCAGCAGTAGGGGGGGCGCCAACTATGGCTACACCTTC. The encoded protein is CASSRGGANYGYTF.

The rearrangement joins TRBV5-1 to TRBJ2-5; possibly TRBD2 for D (7 bases). The V end was cut by 4 bases, the J end by 0 bases, with 16 bases between. Germline CDR1 and CDR2: SGHRS and YFSETQ. This CDR3 has 16 amino acids. CDR3: CASSRGGGTYQETQYF. In DNA form, the CDR3 reads TGCGCCAGCAGCCGCGGCGGGGGCACCTACCAAGAGACCCAGTACTTC.